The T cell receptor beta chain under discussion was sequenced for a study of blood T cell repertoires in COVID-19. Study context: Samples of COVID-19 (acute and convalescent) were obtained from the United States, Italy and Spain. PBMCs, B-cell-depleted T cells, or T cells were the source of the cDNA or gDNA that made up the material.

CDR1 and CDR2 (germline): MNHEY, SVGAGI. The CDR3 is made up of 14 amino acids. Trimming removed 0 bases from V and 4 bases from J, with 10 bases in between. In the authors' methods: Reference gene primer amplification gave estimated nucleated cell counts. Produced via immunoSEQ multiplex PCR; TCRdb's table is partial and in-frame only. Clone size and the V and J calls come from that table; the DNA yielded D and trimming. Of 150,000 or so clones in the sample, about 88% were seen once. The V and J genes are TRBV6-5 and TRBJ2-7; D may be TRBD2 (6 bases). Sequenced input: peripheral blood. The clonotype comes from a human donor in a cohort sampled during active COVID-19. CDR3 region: CASSYSPGVYEQYF. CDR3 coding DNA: TGTGCCAGCAGTTACTCGCCGGGGGTGTACGAGCAGTACTTC.